The entry that follows covers one T cell receptor beta chain sequence. Its antigen is not identified. The V end was cut by 6 bases, the J end by 5 bases, with 16 bases between. The germline V gene has CDR1 KGHSH and CDR2 LQKENI. The length of the CDR3 is 14 residues. The PCR contained 60 Vbeta and 13 Jbeta primers. The method was immunoSEQ multiplex PCR; TCRdb's version includes in-frame clones alone and lacks a portion of them. The sample lists 90,000 to 150,000 clones, about 60% occurring once. These data originate in a study of cytomegalovirus exposure and HLA in healthy donors. About the study: In a previous analysis, around 120 million unique TCR beta sequences were found from about 190 million T cells. Early released data comprised about 90 million unique TCRs from HLA-typed donors.

Study results and caveats: It was approximately 150 TCR beta chains that were listed as cytomegalovirus-associated. Sequencing likely produced, as an artifact, a cluster of highly shared sequence variants.

The specimen was PBMCs. This TCR was sampled from a man aged 40-50 years in good health and CMV-seropositive. The chain employs TRBV18 and TRBJ2-5; D remains ambiguous. CDR3 sequence reads: CASSEYPIRETQYF. The CDR3 bases are TGTGCCAGCTCCGAGTACCCCATCCGGGAGACCCAGTACTTC.